These 19 T cell receptor beta chains were sequenced from one sample in a study of CD8+ T cells in alopecia areata (dated by TCRdb to the late 2010s). The time point label for this specimen denotes: 24 weeks on oral tofacitinib. Reading the label with the study, this specimen's treatment or condition is: oral pan-JAK inhibitor, 5-10 mg twice daily. Receptor amplification or capture employed the immunoSEQ multiplex PCR assay. RNA was extracted from all samples and reverse transcribed into cDNA, which served as template for TCR sequencing. The source is immuneACCESS, and TCRdb retained only in-frame sequences with V and J called. Part of the clones is not carried over; for the studies checked, unresolved V genes explain less than half of this, and the remainder is unexplained. A total of under 350,000 clones appear in this sample, roughly 60% of them only once. The top ten constitute around 1.8% of the sample.

Sample: CD4+ T cells sorted from blood, taken at week 24, from a patient treated with tofacitinib. These receptors all come from a human donor with alopecia areata.

The V and J genes are TRBV4-2 and TRBJ1-1, with 11 nucleotides matching TRBD1. The germline V gene encodes CDR1 LGHNA and CDR2 YNFKEQ. The trim removed 4 bases at V and 4 bases at J, leaving 8 bases unmatched. There are 16 residues in the CDR3. In DNA form, the CDR3 reads TGTGCCAGCAGCCCAGAGGGACAGGGGGAGTTCACTGAAGCTTTCTTT. It codes for CASSPEGQGEFTEAFF.

This rearrangement joins TRBV18 to TRBJ1-2; 7 bases match TRBD1. Germline lookup yields CDR1 KGHSH and CDR2 LQKENI. V shed 6 bases and J 2 bases; nucleotides not matched to a gene: 9. The CDR3 runs 15 residues. CDR3 sequence reads: CASSSNLQGNYGYTF. CDR3 nucleotide sequence: TGTGCCAGCTCCTCGAATCTACAGGGGAACTATGGCTACACCTTC. Supplemented by reference TRBV18 and TRBJ1-2, the full variable domain reads NAGVMQNPRHLVRRRGQEARLRCSPMKGHSHVYWYRQLPEEGLKFMVYLQKENIIDESGMPKERFSAEFPKEGPSILRIQQVVRGDSAAYFCASSSNLQGNYGYTFGSGTRLTVV.

The chain employs TRBV18 and TRBJ2-7; 10 nucleotides match TRBD1. J gave up 2 bases and V 3 bases, and 1 base lay outside the gene matches. The CDR3 has 14 residues. From germline, CDR1 is KGHSH and CDR2 LQKENI. The DNA for the CDR3 is TGTGCCAGCTCACCCGGGACAGGGGCCTACGAGCAGTACTTC. Translated, it gives CASSPGTGAYEQYF.

The chain uses TRBV18 and TRBJ2-6; TRBD1 matches at 9 bases. Germline CDR1 is KGHSH and CDR2 is LQKENI. V lost 2 bases, J lost 0 bases, and 5 bases stayed unmatched. The CDR3 is 18 amino acids. The CDR3 protein is CASSPIKGQGSGANVLTF. In DNA, the CDR3 is TGTGCCAGCTCACCAATTAAGGGACAGGGCTCTGGGGCCAACGTCCTGACTTTC.

V gene TRBV27 combines with J gene TRBJ2-1, with TRBD2 matching 12 bases. This CDR3 spans 15 amino acids. Trimming removed 4 bases from V and 10 bases from J; junction bases left unmatched: 8. Germline values: CDR1 MNHEY, CDR2 SMNVEV (reference sequence). CDR3 amino acids: CASSSTGTSGPEQFF. For the CDR3, the DNA is TGTGCCAGCAGTTCGACCGGGACTAGCGGGCCCGAGCAGTTCTTC.

This chain uses TRBV30 with TRBJ1-5; no clear D. V was trimmed by 2 bases and J by 6 bases, leaving 8 bases between them. CDR1 and CDR2 from the germline V gene are GTSNPN and SVGIG (reference sequence). The CDR3 length is 12 residues. CDR3 residues: CAWSQRGQPQHF. CDR3 DNA sequence: TGTGCCTGGAGTCAGAGAGGTCAGCCCCAGCATTTT.

This sequence joins TRBV29-1 and TRBJ2-3, with D tentatively TRBD2 (5 bases). The length of the CDR3 is 13 residues. V lost 4 bases to trimming and J lost 1 base, with 9 bases between them. Germline V gives CDR1 SQVTM, CDR2 ANQGSEA. CDR3 in DNA: TGCAGCGTTGTCGCCGGGGGCACAGATACGCAGTATTTT. This gives the protein CSVVAGGTDTQYF.

V and J are TRBV4-2 and TRBJ1-6; 7 bases align to TRBD1. CDR1 LGHNA and CDR2 YNFKEQ come from the germline V gene. Trimming cost V 1 base and J 8 bases; bases outside gene matches: 11. There are 17 residues in the CDR3. The CDR3 protein is CASSQGPLGQSYSPLHF. The CDR3, as DNA: TGTGCCAGCAGCCAAGGTCCCCTGGGACAGAGCTATTCACCCCTCCACTTT.

The CDR3 region has the DNA TGTGCCAGCAGCTTGGGGGGTGAAGCTTTCTTT. Translating it yields CASSLGGEAFF. The chain recombines TRBV5-6 with TRBJ1-1; D remains ambiguous. Per the germline V gene, CDR1 is SGHDT and CDR2 is YYEEEE. Trimming pared 0 bases from V and 7 bases from J, leaving 4 bases between. The CDR3 sequence is 11 residues long.

The rearrangement uses TRBV15 and TRBJ2-2, with 10 bases fitting TRBD1. The length of the CDR3 is 15 residues. Germline lookup yields CDR1 LNHNV and CDR2 YYDKDF (reference sequence). V was pared by 3 bases and J by 7 bases, with 5 bases of the junction left unmatched. The CDR3 loop is CATSSDRGLGGELFF. The DNA for the CDR3 is TGTGCCACCAGCAGTGACAGGGGGCTAGGCGGGGAGCTGTTTTTT.

The chain carries TRBV12-5 and TRBJ1-6; D uncertain. The CDR3 runs to 14 residues. Germline lookup yields CDR1 LGHNT and CDR2 FRNRAP. V was pared by 7 bases and J by 5 bases, with 12 bases between. CDR3 residues: CASAREDHNSPLHF. The CDR3 nucleotides are TGTGCTAGTGCCCGGGAAGACCATAATTCACCCCTCCACTTT.

This sequence joins TRBV29-1 and TRBJ2-5; 7 bases match TRBD2. There are 14 residues in the CDR3. Germline lookup yields CDR1 SQVTM and CDR2 ANQGSEA. V gave up 0 bases and J gave up 6 bases; unmatched junction bases: 7. The CDR3 nucleotides read TGCAGCGTTGAAGATCAGGGCGGGGGAAAGACCCAGTACTTC. It yields the protein CSVEDQGGGKTQYF.

The V call is TRBV7-2, the J call TRBJ1-2; D is unclear. The length of the CDR3 is 13 residues. Germline lookup yields CDR1 SGHTA and CDR2 FQGNSA. V lost 1 base, J lost 1 base, and 4 bases lay in between. CDR3 in DNA: TGTGCCAGCAGCTTAGAGGGTAACTATGGCTACACCTTC. Its translation: CASSLEGNYGYTF.

A few counts support this clone. V is TRBV5-1 and J is TRBJ2-5, with TRBD1 as a possible D gene (6 bases). CDR3 length equals 15 residues. The V gene's germline CDR1 is SGHRS and CDR2 YFSETQ. Deletions cut 0 bases from V and 2 bases from J, with 11 bases between. The CDR3 DNA reads as TGCGCCAGCAGCTTGGCTGGCGGACAGCAAGAGACCCAGTACTTC. Its protein product is CASSLAGGQQETQYF.

The V call is TRBV4-1, the J call TRBJ1-2, with TRBD1 matching 9 bases. V gave up 5 bases and J gave up 8 bases; unmatched junction bases: 9. The CDR3 has 14 amino acids. Germline V gene lookup returns CDR1 MGHRA and CDR2 YSYEKL. This CDR3 reads CASSGGTGIAGYTF. Here the CDR3 DNA reads TGCGCCAGCAGCGGCGGGACAGGGATAGCAGGCTACACCTTC.

The gene calls are TRBV28 and TRBJ2-3, with D possibly TRBD2 on 6 matching bases. With 6 bases removed from V and 1 base from J, the gap between germline ends came to 14 bases. This CDR3 has 15 amino acids. Germline CDR1 and CDR2: MDHEN and SYDVKM. CDR3 protein: CASSLGGARTDTQYF. The CDR3 bases are TGTGCCAGCAGCTTAGGAGGGGCCCGCACAGATACGCAGTATTTT.

This clone was detected once. V usage is TRBV7-6 and J usage is TRBJ1-1; D call uncertain. With 2 bases removed from V and 4 bases from J, the gap between germline ends came to 8 bases. Germline V gene data show CDR1 as SGHVS and CDR2 as FNYEAQ. The CDR3 spans 13 residues. CDR3 sequence: CASSLNSGTEAFF. The CDR3 coding sequence is TGTGCCAGCAGCTTAAACAGCGGCACTGAAGCTTTCTTT.

The chain joins TRBV12-5 to TRBJ1-5, with D hard to call. CDR1 and CDR2 (germline): LGHNT, FRNRAP. Trimming removed 6 bases at V and 3 bases at J, with 9 bases between. This CDR3 is 13 amino acids long. Here the CDR3 DNA reads TGTGCTAGTGGCAAACAGAACAATCAGCCCCAGCATTTT. This sequence encodes CASGKQNNQPQHF.

The gene calls are TRBV4-1 and TRBJ2-5; tentatively, D is TRBD1 (5 bases). Germline V gene lookup returns CDR1 MGHRA and CDR2 YSYEKL. The CDR3 totals 16 residues. Trimming stripped 1 base from V and 2 bases from J, with 14 bases between. The DNA of the CDR3 is TGCGCCAGCAGCCAAGCAGCAGGGATTCTTCAAGAGACCCAGTACTTC. This encodes CASSQAAGILQETQYF.